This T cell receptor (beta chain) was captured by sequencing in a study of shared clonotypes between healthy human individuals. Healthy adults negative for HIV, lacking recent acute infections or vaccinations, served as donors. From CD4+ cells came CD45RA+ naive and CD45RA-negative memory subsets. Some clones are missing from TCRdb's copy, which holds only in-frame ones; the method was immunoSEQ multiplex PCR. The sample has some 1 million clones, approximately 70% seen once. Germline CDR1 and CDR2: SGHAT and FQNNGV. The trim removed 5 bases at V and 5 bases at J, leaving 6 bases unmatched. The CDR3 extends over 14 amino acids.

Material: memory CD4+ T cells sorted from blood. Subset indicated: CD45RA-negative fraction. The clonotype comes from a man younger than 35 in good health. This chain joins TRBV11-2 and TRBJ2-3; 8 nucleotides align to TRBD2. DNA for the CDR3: TGTGCCAGCAGCCCCGGACTAGCTAAAGATACGCAGTATTTT. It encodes CASSPGLAKDTQYF.